Below are 19 T cell receptor beta chains sequenced from a single sample in a study of shared clonotypes between healthy human individuals. Data came from immunoSEQ multiplex PCR; TCRdb stores just in-frame clones and leaves some out. Among 950,000 to 1,300,000 clones listed, around 76% were seen once. Sequencing used memory CD4+ T cells sorted from blood. The subset here: CD45RA-negative fraction. These receptor sequences come from a man between 18 and 29 years old in good health.

V gene TRBV28 combines with J gene TRBJ2-1, with 10 nucleotides matching TRBD2. Per germline, CDR1 MDHEN and CDR2 SYDVKM. CDR3 length: 15 residues. After removal of 6 bases from V and 4 bases from J, the junction contained 6 bases not matched to a gene. The CDR3 region is CASSYQRGGYNEQFF. For the CDR3, the DNA is TGTGCCAGCAGCTACCAGCGGGGGGGATACAATGAGCAGTTCTTC.

This clone was seen a handful of times. The rearrangement joins TRBV2 to TRBJ2-5; no clear D. The V gene lost 0 bases and the J gene lost 4 bases, with 6 bases spanning the gap. Germline CDR1 and CDR2: SNHLY and FYNNEI. This CDR3 is 13 amino acids long. The CDR3 DNA reads as TGTGCCAGCAGTGAAGCGTCCCCAGAGACCCAGTACTTC. Translated: CASSEASPETQYF. Using reference TRBV2 and TRBJ2-5 for the parts outside the CDR3, the full variable domain is EPEVTQTPSHQVTQMGQEVILRCVPISNHLYFYWYRQILGQKVEFLVSFYNNEISEKSEIFDDQFSVERPDGSNFTLKIRSTKLEDSAMYFCASSEASPETQYFGPGTRLLVL.

The CDR3 sequence is CASSLDLSGLFGDTQYF. The CDR3 DNA is TGTGCCAGCAGCTTAGATCTAAGCGGCCTGTTCGGGGATACGCAGTATTTT. This sequence joins TRBV11-2 and TRBJ2-3, with a possible D match to TRBD2 (5 bases). The CDR3 has 17 residues. Trimming removed 0 bases at V and 6 bases at J, with 19 bases between. Per germline, CDR1 SGHAT and CDR2 FQNNGV.

This chain joins TRBV19 and TRBJ1-6; D is ambiguous. The CDR3 contains 14 residues. In germline, CDR1 is LNHDA, CDR2 SQIVND (reference sequence). V was pared by 6 bases and J by 6 bases, with 12 bases between. CDR3 DNA sequence: TGTGCCAGTAGCGGACTGACTCGTAATTCACCCCTCCACTTT. It specifies CASSGLTRNSPLHF.

This rearrangement joins TRBV27 to TRBJ1-1; weak D call: TRBD1 (6 bases). Per the germline V gene, CDR1 is MNHEY and CDR2 is SMNVEV (reference sequence). V gave up 4 bases and J gave up 11 bases, with 14 bases separating them. The CDR3 runs 12 residues. The CDR3 spells CASSSAGVNAFF. Here the CDR3 DNA reads TGTGCCAGCAGTTCCGCAGGGGTGAATGCTTTCTTT.

The V and J genes are TRBV5-1 and TRBJ2-3, with D possibly matching TRBD2 (5 bases). With 3 bases removed from V and 6 bases from J, the gap between germline ends came to 17 bases. The CDR3 extends over 15 amino acids. Germline V lookup: CDR1 SGHRS, CDR2 YFSETQ. The CDR3 DNA sequence: TGCGCCAGCAGCTCGATCCCGGGGTCCCAGGATACGCAGTATTTT. This translates into CASSSIPGSQDTQYF.

The chain links TRBV10-1 to TRBJ2-3; 8 bases fit TRBD2. CDR1 is WNHNN and CDR2 is SYGVQD in the germline V gene (reference sequence). J gave up 2 bases and V 5 bases, and 9 bases lay outside the gene matches. This CDR3 comprises 16 residues. The CDR3 DNA reads as TGCGCCAGCAGTCCGACGGCTAGCGGGTTCACAGATACGCAGTATTTT. Its protein product is CASSPTASGFTDTQYF.

This chain joins TRBV9 and TRBJ1-4, with TRBD1 matching over 8 bases. The germline CDR1 and CDR2 sequences are SGDLS and YYNGEE. The CDR3 sequence is 17 residues long. V shed 1 base and J 7 bases; nucleotides not matched to a gene: 12. The CDR3 region is CASSVMAGGALGEKLFF. CDR3 coding DNA: TGTGCCAGCAGCGTAATGGCAGGGGGCGCACTGGGTGAAAAACTGTTTTTT.

The rearrangement links TRBV27 to TRBJ2-7; TRBD1 aligns across 8 bases. This CDR3 is built from 16 residues. CDR1 and CDR2 from the germline V gene are MNHEY and SMNVEV (reference sequence). After removal of 5 bases from V and 0 bases from J, the junction contained 9 bases not matched to a gene. The CDR3 nucleotides read TGTGCCAGCAGTCCCCAACAGGGGGGCAGCTCCTACGAGCAGTACTTC. Its translation is CASSPQQGGSSYEQYF.

The CDR3 is CASSESTPYEQYF. CDR3 sequence (DNA): TGCGCCAGCAGTGAGTCGACTCCCTACGAGCAGTACTTC. The V and J genes are TRBV10-2 and TRBJ2-7, with D hard to call. The CDR3 runs to 13 residues. Germline V gives CDR1 WSHSY, CDR2 SAAADI. With 0 bases removed from V and 2 bases from J, the gap between germline ends came to 5 bases.

In its sample, this clone was seen once. At the DNA level, this CDR3 is encoded by other sequences in the same sample as well. The chain joins TRBV5-1 to TRBJ2-3, with a tentative D call TRBD2 (6 bases). Trimming stripped 2 bases from V and 3 bases from J, with 10 bases between. This CDR3 region has 14 residues. CDR1 is SGHRS and CDR2 is YFSETQ in the germline V gene. The DNA of the CDR3 is TGCGCCAGCAGCTTCTCACGGGGGACAGATACGCAGTATTTT. This translates into CASSFSRGTDTQYF.

This chain joins TRBV5-4 and TRBJ2-7; a possible D gene is TRBD2 (7 bases). The CDR3 is 13 amino acids. V dropped 3 bases and J dropped 6 bases, with 13 bases sitting between them. In germline, CDR1 is SGHNT, CDR2 YYREEE (reference sequence). The CDR3 nucleotides are TGTGCCAGCAGCTCTACGGGGGGCTCCGAGCAGTACTTC. Translating gives CASSSTGGSEQYF.

This clone turned up a few times. DNA for the CDR3: TGTGCCAGCAGTTTTGGTGTGAACCCCGCACAGTATTTT. It translates to CASSFGVNPAQYF. The gene calls are TRBV28 and TRBJ2-3; D call uncertain. The CDR3 extends over 13 amino acids. Trimming cost V 3 bases and J 12 bases, with 16 bases left between them. Per germline, CDR1 MDHEN and CDR2 SYDVKM.

The chain joins TRBV10-1 to TRBJ2-3; TRBD2 matches 11 bases. Trimming at V came to 2 bases and at J to 5 bases, leaving 9 bases not matched to a gene. CDR1 and CDR2 from the germline V gene are WNHNN and SYGVQD (reference sequence). The CDR3 sequence is 17 residues long. The CDR3 bases are TGCGCCAGCAGTGAGCCCCTAGCGGGAGGCGGGGGAGATACGCAGTATTTT. It encodes CASSEPLAGGGGDTQYF.

This clone was counted between two and nine times. The rearrangement uses TRBV27 and TRBJ2-3, with 9 bases that match TRBD2. Germline trimming cut 7 bases from V and 4 bases from J; bases unmatched to any gene: 6. In germline, CDR1 is MNHEY, CDR2 SMNVEV (reference sequence). The CDR3 loop spans 14 amino acids. The DNA for the CDR3 is TGTGCCAGCAAGGCGGGGGGGTGGTCAGATACGCAGTATTTT. Amino acids: CASKAGGWSDTQYF.

This chain joins TRBV6-6 and TRBJ1-1; TRBD1 is a possible D gene (5 bases). Germline loops: CDR1 MNHNY, CDR2 SVGAGI (reference sequence). The CDR3 runs 13 residues. V was trimmed by 6 bases and J by 1 base, leaving 9 bases between them. CDR3 bases: TGTGCCAGCAGCGGGGGTCCGAACACTGAAGCTTTCTTT. Amino acid sequence: CASSGGPNTEAFF.

This clone was picked up one time. The chain joins TRBV30 to TRBJ2-3; the match to TRBD1 covers 7 bases. The CDR3 length is 14 residues. The ends lost 3 bases at V and 2 bases at J; junction bases unmatched: 5. Looked up from germline, CDR1 is GTSNPN and CDR2 is SVGIG (reference sequence). DNA for the CDR3: TGTGCCTGGAGCGACAGGGCCCTCACAGATACGCAGTATTTT. Translated: CAWSDRALTDTQYF.

This chain links TRBV19 with TRBJ2-6; 14 bases fit TRBD2. J was trimmed by 0 bases and V by 5 bases; bases with no gene match: 18. This CDR3 has 23 residues. Germline loops: CDR1 LNHDA, CDR2 SQIVND (reference sequence). CDR3 sequence reads: CASSPKTSGRAPALNSGANVLTF. The CDR3 DNA sequence: TGTGCCAGTAGTCCCAAGACTAGCGGGAGGGCCCCTGCCCTCAACTCTGGGGCCAACGTCCTGACTTTC.

Only a few counts were recorded for this clone. The V gene is TRBV19, the J gene TRBJ1-5, with D possibly TRBD1 on 6 matching bases. The CDR3 totals 14 residues. Trimming removed 7 bases at V and 2 bases at J, with 12 bases between. Germline CDR1 reads LNHDA; CDR2 reads SQIVND (reference sequence). In nucleotides, the CDR3 is TGTGCCAGTACAGGGGCGTTTGGCAATCAGCCCCAGCATTTT. This gives the protein CASTGAFGNQPQHF. The whole variable domain, remainder taken from reference TRBV19 and TRBJ1-5, is DGGITQSPKYLFRKEGQNVTLSCEQNLNHDAMYWYRQDPGQGLRLIYYSQIVNDFQKGDIAEGYSVSREKKESFPLTVTSAQKNPTAFYLCASTGAFGNQPQHFGDGTRLSIL.